Presented here are 14 T cell receptor beta chains from one specimen sequenced in a study of shared clonotypes between healthy human individuals. Some clones are missing from TCRdb's copy, which holds only in-frame ones; the method was immunoSEQ multiplex PCR. This table has under 2,000,000 clones, about 95% appearing once. Naive CD8 cells lacked CD45RO, underwent positive selection for CCR7 and left out terminally differentiated effector memory CD45RA+ cells. Sequencing input: naive CD8+ T cells sorted from blood. The origin of the receptors is a man aged 18 to 30 in good health.

This clone was seen a single time. The chain combines TRBV19 with TRBJ1-1; 11 bases are shared with TRBD1. The CDR3 consists of 15 residues. The germline CDR1 and CDR2 sequences are LNHDA and SQIVND (reference sequence). The V and J ends lost 5 bases and 4 bases, in that order; junction bases with no gene match: 6. As DNA, the CDR3 is TGTGCCAGTAGTCTACGGACAGGGGGCTTCACTGAAGCTTTCTTT. This translates into CASSLRTGGFTEAFF.

The chain employs TRBV4-3 and TRBJ1-6; no reliable D call. Trimming shortened V by 0 bases and J by 10 bases, and 16 bases separated the two germline ends. The CDR3 covers 16 residues. In germline, CDR1 is LGHNA, CDR2 YSLEER. The CDR3 is CASSQDPSGSWSPLHF. The CDR3 DNA follows: TGCGCCAGCAGCCAAGATCCGTCCGGCTCCTGGTCACCCCTCCACTTT.

V usage is TRBV5-1 and J usage is TRBJ2-3; TRBD1 might be the D (6 bases). The V end lost 7 bases, the J end lost 3 bases, and 18 bases lay between the germline ends. CDR1 is SGHRS and CDR2 is YFSETQ in the germline V gene. This CDR3 region has 15 residues. CDR3 nucleotide sequence: TGCGCCAGCGGAAAGGGCCTAGGGGGTACAGATACGCAGTATTTT. This sequence encodes CASGKGLGGTDTQYF. Combining the CDR3 with reference TRBV5-1 and TRBJ2-3 gives the whole variable domain KAGVTQTPRYLIKTRGQQVTLSCSPISGHRSVSWYQQTPGQGLQFLFEYFSETQRNKGNFPGRFSGRQFSNSRSEMNVSTLELGDSALYLCASGKGLGGTDTQYFGPGTRLTVL.

The chain has TRBV10-2 and TRBJ2-7; D is ambiguous. The V end lost 3 bases, the J end lost 2 bases, and 11 bases lay between the germline ends. From germline, CDR1 is WSHSY and CDR2 SAAADI. This CDR3 is 14 amino acids long. Here the CDR3 reads CASSDGRQAYEQYF. CDR3 in DNA: TGCGCCAGCAGTGACGGCAGGCAAGCCTACGAGCAGTACTTC.

V is TRBV7-9 and J is TRBJ2-5, with TRBD1 as a possible D gene (6 bases). CDR3 length: 16 amino acids. Trimming removed 1 base at V and 2 bases at J, with 14 bases between. CDR1 and CDR2 (germline): SEHNR, FQNEAQ (reference sequence). The CDR3 bases are TGTGCCAGCAGCTTAGGGACAGCGCCTATACAAGAGACCCAGTACTTC. It encodes CASSLGTAPIQETQYF. Drawing the rest from reference TRBV7-9 and TRBJ2-5, the complete variable domain is DTGVSQNPRHKITKRGQNVTFRCDPISEHNRLYWYRQTLGQGPEFLTYFQNEAQLEKSRLLSDRFSAERPKGSFSTLEIQRTEQGDSAMYLCASSLGTAPIQETQYFGPGTRLLVL.

In this sample, this clone turned up once. V is TRBV5-5 and J is TRBJ2-7; 7 positions agree with TRBD1. Losses at the gene ends were 3 bases for V and 3 bases for J; bases not matched to a gene: 9. The V gene's germline CDR1 is SGHKS and CDR2 YYEKEE (reference sequence). The CDR3 is made up of 15 amino acids. The CDR3, as DNA: TGTGCCAGCAGCTGGATCGGGACAGAGAGCTACGAGCAGTACTTC. This translates into CASSWIGTESYEQYF. The complete variable domain, with remaining parts taken from reference TRBV5-5 and TRBJ2-7, reads DAGVTQSPTHLIKTRGQQVTLRCSPISGHKSVSWYQQVLGQGPQFIFQYYEKEERGRGNFPDRFSARQFPNYSSELNVNALLLGDSALYLCASSWIGTESYEQYFGPGTRLTVT.

This rearrangement joins TRBV5-6 to TRBJ2-3; perhaps TRBD2 as D (5 bases). The germline CDR1 and CDR2 sequences are SGHDT and YYEEEE. Between the trimmed V and J ends, which lost 4 bases and 0 bases, there was a span of 12 bases. The CDR3 consists of 15 residues. This CDR3 is CASSRSELSTDTQYF. In DNA form, the CDR3 reads TGTGCCAGCAGCCGTAGCGAGCTTAGCACAGATACGCAGTATTTT. Full variable domain (missing parts from reference TRBV5-6 and TRBJ2-3): DAGVTQSPTHLIKTRGQQVTLRCSPKSGHDTVSWYQQALGQGPQFIFQYYEEEERQRGNFPDRFSGHQFPNYSSELNVNALLLGDSALYLCASSRSELSTDTQYFGPGTRLTVL.

This clone has a handful of counts. This chain uses TRBV7-9 with TRBJ1-2; unclear D gene. CDR1 SEHNR and CDR2 FQNEAQ come from the germline V gene (reference sequence). Trimming removed 2 bases from V and 10 bases from J, with 8 bases in between. The CDR3 length is 11 residues. The CDR3 DNA sequence: TGTGCCAGCAGCTTACGTAGTGACTACACCTTC. Its translation: CASSLRSDYTF.

The V call is TRBV7-6, the J call TRBJ2-2, with TRBD2 identical over 10 bases. The ends lost 5 bases at V and 1 base at J; junction bases unmatched: 4. Germline V gene sequence: CDR1 SGHVS, CDR2 FNYEAQ. The CDR3 is 16 amino acids. CDR3 amino acids: CASSRLAGLNTGELFF. The CDR3 bases are TGTGCCAGCAGCCGACTAGCGGGTTTGAACACCGGGGAGCTGTTTTTT. The full variable domain, in which reference TRBV7-6 and TRBJ2-2 provide the parts outside the CDR3, is GAGVSQSPRYKVTKRGQDVALRCDPISGHVSLYWYRQALGQGPEFLTYFNYEAQQDKSGLPNDRFSAERPEGSISTLTIQRTEQRDSAMYRCASSRLAGLNTGELFFGEGSRLTVL.

The chain uses TRBV4-1 and TRBJ2-7; D could derive from TRBD1 or TRBD2 (5 bases each). The V and J ends lost 5 bases and 2 bases respectively, with 13 bases between them. Germline V gives CDR1 MGHRA, CDR2 YSYEKL. The CDR3 runs to 14 residues. CDR3 DNA sequence: TGCGCCAGCAGCGCCCGGGACGAGGCCTACGAGCAGTACTTC. It translates to CASSARDEAYEQYF.

This clone has just one count. The V call is TRBV14, the J call TRBJ1-5, with 9 bases fitting TRBD1. Germline CDR1 is SGHDN and CDR2 is FVKESK. The CDR3 has 20 amino acids. J gave up 3 bases and V 0 bases, and 15 bases lay outside the gene matches. CDR3 sequence reads: CASSQDEDGGQGGFNQPQHF. CDR3 DNA sequence: TGTGCCAGCAGCCAAGATGAAGATGGGGGACAGGGTGGATTCAATCAGCCCCAGCATTTT.

In regard to this clone: An end of the junction differs from the germline gene, which may be a read error. The chain employs TRBV2 and TRBJ2-1; 8 nucleotides align to TRBD2. CDR3 length: 16 amino acids. In germline, CDR1 is SNHLY, CDR2 FYNNEI. CDR3 coding DNA: TGTGCCAGCAATGAACGAGCGGGAGATAATGTGAATGAGCAGTTCTTC. Translated: CASNERAGDNVNEQFF.

The rearrangement links TRBV27 to TRBJ2-1; D ambiguous. The V gene's germline CDR1 is MNHEY and CDR2 SMNVEV (reference sequence). V was cut by 4 bases and J by 1 base, with 11 bases left in between. The CDR3 has 15 amino acids. CDR3 amino acids: CASSSLPLSYNEQFF. The CDR3 DNA reads as TGTGCCAGCAGTTCCCTCCCCCTATCCTACAATGAGCAGTTCTTC.

This clone was counted once. The rearrangement joins TRBV6-8 to TRBJ2-2, with 8 bases that match TRBD2. The CDR3 is 17 amino acids. Germline V gives CDR1 MNHGY, CDR2 SAAAGT. The ends lost 4 bases at V and 2 bases at J; junction bases unmatched: 9. The CDR3 region is CASSLYRTSSNTGELFF. The CDR3 coding sequence is TGTGCCAGCAGTTTGTATCGGACTAGCTCTAACACCGGGGAGCTGTTTTTT.